The 29 T cell receptor beta chains below come from one sample, sequenced in a study of T cells in Graves' hyperthyroidism and ophthalmopathy. Amplified TCR beta CDR3 regions derived from RNA transcripts. The HTBI primer set was used in a first-round RT-PCR of the TCR CDR3. MiXCR was run by TCRdb on the multiplex PCR reads, yielding one entry per CDR3 protein. The sample shows over 45,000 distinct CDR3 sequences, 49% of them seen only once. Specimen: blood. Receptors were obtained from a woman in her 30s with Graves' ophthalmopathy.

The table lists this clonotype with a count of one. Without the conserved terminal phenylalanine or tryptophan, this CDR3 likely stems from a read error. This rearrangement joins TRBV7-9 to TRBJ2-7; possible D gene TRBD2, 6 bases. Germline CDR1 SEHNR, CDR2 FQNEAQ (reference sequence). This CDR3 contains 15 residues. Trimming cost V 6 bases and J 3 bases, with 18 bases left between them. In DNA, the CDR3 is TGTGCCAGCAGTGAGATCGGGGATAGCGGCTACGAGCAGTACTCC. This encodes CASSEIGDSGYEQYS.

This clonotype was observed many times. The chain is built from TRBV30 and TRBJ1-2; D not resolved. CDR1 is GTSNPN and CDR2 is SVGIG in the germline V gene (reference sequence). With 6 bases removed from V and 4 bases from J, the gap between germline ends came to 15 bases. This CDR3 spans 13 amino acids. The CDR3 here is CACPSREGYGYTF. In DNA, the CDR3 is TGTGCCTGCCCGTCCCGGGAAGGCTATGGCTACACCTTC.

Comments on this clonotype: A read error may be the cause here, since a much bigger clone is one base away. For the CDR3, the DNA is TGTGCCAGCAGCTTAGGGCAGGTCGGGGAGACCCAGTACTTC. It encodes CASSLGQVGETQYF. V and J are TRBV11-2 and TRBJ2-5; no firm D call. V lost 1 base to trimming and J lost 5 bases, with 11 bases between them. Germline assignment: CDR1 SGHAT and CDR2 FQNNGV. There are 14 residues in the CDR3.

Details on this clonotype: A much larger clone differs from this one at a single base, so this may be a read error. The chain is built from TRBV27 and TRBJ1-6; no reliable D call. The germline V gene encodes CDR1 MNHEY and CDR2 SMNVEV (reference sequence). The CDR3 is 12 amino acids. V lost 5 bases and J 6 bases, leaving 5 bases between the germline ends. CDR3 amino acids: CASSPLNSPLHF. The CDR3 nucleotides read TGTGCCAGCAGTCCTCTTAATTCACCCCTCCACTTT.

About this clonotype itself: A read error may account for a junction end that differs from germline. The gene calls are TRBV12-3 or TRBV12-4 and TRBJ2-3; 9 nucleotides line up with TRBD2. This CDR3 spans 14 amino acids. The CDR3 reads CASSIAGAGDTQYF. As DNA, the CDR3 is TGTGCCAGCAGTATAGCGGGAGCGGGAGATACGCAGTATTTT.

This chain uses TRBV28 with TRBJ2-7; D is perhaps TRBD1 (8 bases). Trimming removed 5 bases at V and 2 bases at J, with 19 bases between. Germline CDR1 MDHEN, CDR2 SYDVKM. The CDR3 is 16 residues long. The CDR3 nucleotides read TGTGCCAGCAGTCCCGACAGGGGAGGGTTCGCCTACGAGCAGTACTTC. It is translated as CASSPDRGGFAYEQYF.

V and J are TRBV7-9 and TRBJ1-4, with TRBD1 as a possible D gene (6 bases). V lost 7 bases, J lost 4 bases, and 19 bases lay in between. Germline V gene data show CDR1 as SEHNR and CDR2 as FQNEAQ (reference sequence). The CDR3 runs to 16 residues. CDR3 sequence: CASNSNGGGNNEKLFF. CDR3 DNA sequence: TGTGCCAGCAACTCAAACGGGGGCGGGAATAATGAAAAACTGTTTTTT. Variable domain in full (rest from reference TRBV7-9 and TRBJ1-4): DTGVSQNPRHKITKRGQNVTFRCDPISEHNRLYWYRQTLGQGPEFLTYFQNEAQLEKSRLLSDRFSAERPKGSFSTLEIQRTEQGDSAMYLCASNSNGGGNNEKLFFGSGTQLSVL.

This clonotype was observed many times. The chain couples TRBV11-3 to TRBJ2-3, with a weak D call TRBD2 (5 bases). The CDR3 sequence is 14 residues long. CDR1 and CDR2 (germline): SGHNT, YENEEA. Trimming took 5 bases from V and 6 from J, leaving 15 bases between them. The CDR3: CASSPEDGRDTQYF. The CDR3 bases are TGTGCCAGCAGCCCGGAGGACGGAAGGGATACGCAGTATTTT.

J is TRBJ2-3 and V is TRBV10-3, with 13 bases that match TRBD2. V gave up 4 bases and J gave up 11 bases; unmatched junction bases: 21. The CDR3 runs to 19 residues. CDR1 is ENHRY, CDR2 SYGVKD, per germline. In nucleotides, the CDR3 is TGTGCCATCAGTGCCCTGACTAGCGGGAGGCCGTCCACGGAAGTTGGGCAGTATTTT. Amino acid sequence: CAISALTSGRPSTEVGQYF.

This clonotype has a count of ten or more. This chain uses TRBV11-2 with TRBJ2-7; TRBD1 aligns across 9 bases. The CDR3 sequence is 14 residues long. Trimming at V came to 5 bases and at J to 6 bases, leaving 8 bases not matched to a gene. Germline V gene lookup returns CDR1 SGHAT and CDR2 FQNNGV. The chain's CDR3 is CASSTGGLWSEQYF. As DNA, the CDR3 is TGTGCCAGCAGCACAGGGGGCTTATGGAGCGAGCAGTACTTC.

This clonotype was seen repeatedly, ten times or more. This chain joins TRBV19 and TRBJ2-2, with 7 bases matching TRBD2. Losses at the gene ends were 6 bases for V and 3 bases for J; bases not matched to a gene: 10. Germline CDR1 LNHDA, CDR2 SQIVND (reference sequence). This CDR3 is built from 16 residues. CDR3 in amino acids: CASRTGRGLDTGELFF. CDR3 in DNA: TGTGCCAGTAGGACGGGGAGGGGACTCGACACCGGGGAGCTGTTTTTT.

There are many counts of this clonotype. The J gene is TRBJ1-4, the V gene TRBV20-1; the D gene is possibly TRBD1 (5 bases). This CDR3 comprises 14 residues. The germline V gene encodes CDR1 DFQATT and CDR2 SNEGSKA (reference sequence). The V and J ends lost 1 base and 5 bases respectively, with 11 bases between them. The CDR3 region is CSARGGNRNEKLFF. The CDR3 DNA sequence: TGCAGTGCTAGAGGGGGGAACAGAAATGAAAAACTGTTTTTT.

As concerns this clonotype: The junction and the germline gene differ at one end; a read error may be behind it. This chain connects TRBV5-4 to TRBJ2-3; no clear D. The CDR3 runs 15 residues. Germline V gene data show CDR1 as SGHNT and CDR2 as YYREEE (reference sequence). The CDR3 sequence: CASSLQVGSYNEQDF. The CDR3 coding sequence is TGTGCCAGCAGCTTGCAGGTTGGATCCTACAATGAGCAGGATTTT. Full variable domain (rest looked up from reference TRBV5-4 and TRBJ2-3): ETGVTQSPTHLIKTRGQQVTLRCSSQSGHNTVSWYQQALGQGPQFIFQYYREEENGRGNFPPRFSGLQFPNYSSELNVNALELDDSALYLCASSLQVGSYNEQDFGPGTRLTVL.

The chain carries TRBV27 and TRBJ1-1; D is undetermined. Germline V lookup: CDR1 MNHEY, CDR2 SMNVEV (reference sequence). The CDR3 has 15 amino acids. Trimming left V 4 bases short and J 2 bases short, with 14 bases between. The CDR3 loop reads CASSYSTLVNTEAFF. DNA for the CDR3: TGTGCCAGCAGTTACAGTACTCTGGTAAACACTGAAGCTTTCTTT.

This clonotype showed up many times. The CDR3 reads CASSQNRGGGYTF. CDR3 coding DNA: TGTGCCAGCAGTCAGAACAGGGGAGGCGGCTACACCTTC. The J gene is TRBJ1-2, the V gene TRBV28; TRBD1 matches at 7 bases. Unmatched junction bases numbered 8, after V lost 5 bases and J lost 8 bases. The CDR3 runs 13 residues. Germline V CDR1 and CDR2: MDHEN, SYDVKM.

V usage is TRBV20-1 and J usage is TRBJ2-1; TRBD2 matches at 8 bases. The J segment lost 12 bases and the V segment lost 0 bases, leaving 16 bases of the junction unmatched. Per germline, CDR1 DFQATT and CDR2 SNEGSKA (reference sequence). The CDR3 length is 16 residues. CDR3 sequence: CSAREIAGWGTDTQFF. As DNA, the CDR3 is TGCAGTGCTAGAGAAATAGCGGGATGGGGCACAGATACGCAGTTCTTC.

Of note for this clonotype: One end of the junction is discordant with germline, which a read error may explain. V usage is TRBV7-2 and J usage is TRBJ2-7; a weak D match, TRBD1 (6 bases). The CDR3 runs 14 residues. Looked up from germline, CDR1 is SGHTA and CDR2 is FQGNSA. The CDR3 loop reads CASSLDWGLGELYF. CDR3 nucleotides: TGTGCCAGCAGCTTAGATTGGGGGCTCGGGGAGCTGTACTTC.

The chain recombines TRBV5-1 with TRBJ2-5, with 7 positions matching TRBD2. Germline-derived CDR1 and CDR2 are SGHRS and YFSETQ. Germline trimming cut 5 bases from V and 5 bases from J; bases unmatched to any gene: 12. This CDR3 comprises 15 residues. CDR3: CASRKDTGEGETQYF. Here the CDR3 DNA reads TGCGCCAGCAGAAAGGACACCGGGGAGGGGGAGACCCAGTACTTC.

Points on this clonotype: The junction differs from germline at one of its ends, possibly a read error. V usage is TRBV15 and J usage is TRBJ2-3; TRBD2 might be the D (6 bases). The germline CDR1 and CDR2 sequences are LNHNV and YYDKDF (reference sequence). The CDR3 loop spans 16 amino acids. The CDR3 bases are TGTGCCATCAGCAGAGATAAGGGGACTCAAGGGGTCACGCAGTATTTT. This gives the protein CAISRDKGTQGVTQYF.

The CDR3 here is CASSADRVRETQYF. DNA of the CDR3: TGTGCCAGCAGTGCGGACAGGGTGAGAGAGACCCAGTACTTC. The chain uses TRBV6-1 and TRBJ2-5; the match to TRBD1 covers 8 bases. The CDR3 is 14 residues long. Germline trimming cut 4 bases from V and 4 bases from J; bases unmatched to any gene: 5. CDR1 and CDR2 from the germline V gene are MNHNS and SASEGT.

As to this clonotype: Mismatch with germline at one junction end may stem from a read error. The chain uses TRBV7-9 and TRBJ2-5, with 9 bases lining up with TRBD2. CDR3 length: 16 amino acids. Germline CDR1 is SEHNR and CDR2 is FQNEAQ (reference sequence). DNA of the CDR3: TGCGCCAGCACCTTGCTAGCGGGACGTCGAGCGGAGACCCAGTACTTC. Amino acids: CASTLLAGRRAETQYF.

The chain is built from TRBV6-1 and TRBJ2-4; D remains unclear. The V gene's germline CDR1 is MNHNS and CDR2 SASEGT. Trimming removed 5 bases at V and 0 bases at J, with 23 bases between. The CDR3 is 19 amino acids. The CDR3 DNA reads as TGTGCCAGCAGTTACTCGTTCCATATCCCAACCCTAGCCAAAAACATTCAGTACTTC. Translated, it gives CASSYSFHIPTLAKNIQYF.

The chain recombines TRBV3-1 with TRBJ2-5; 10 nucleotides agree with TRBD2. The germline V gene has CDR1 LGHDT and CDR2 YNNKEL (reference sequence). Trimming at V came to 4 bases and at J to 8 bases, leaving 16 bases not matched to a gene. The CDR3 loop spans 17 amino acids. CDR3 DNA: TGTGCCAGCAGCCGAGGAGTAGCGGGAGGCGGTTGGGAAACCCAGTACTTC. Protein product: CASSRGVAGGGWETQYF.

This sequence joins TRBV19 and TRBJ1-5; the D is unclear. V shed 2 bases and J shed 6 bases, with 14 bases lying between them. The CDR3 covers 15 residues. Per the germline V gene, CDR1 is LNHDA and CDR2 is SQIVND (reference sequence). The CDR3 region is CASSIPGKGFQPQHF. DNA for the CDR3: TGTGCCAGTAGTATACCAGGAAAGGGCTTTCAGCCCCAGCATTTT.

In regard to this clonotype: A read error is likely, as this CDR3 ends without the conserved phenylalanine or tryptophan. This chain joins TRBV7-9 and TRBJ2-1, with a weak D call TRBD2 (6 bases). The CDR3 contains 14 residues. Between the trimmed V and J ends, which lost 5 bases and 6 bases, there was a span of 14 bases. Per germline, CDR1 SEHNR and CDR2 FQNEAQ (reference sequence). This CDR3 reads CASSLVAESNEQFS. The CDR3, as DNA: TGTGCCAGCAGCCTGGTAGCGGAATCCAATGAGCAGTTCTCC.

This clonotype appeared many times. The gene calls are TRBV11-3 and TRBJ2-3; D not resolved. V was clipped by 1 base and J by 7 bases, with 9 bases between them. Germline assignment: CDR1 SGHNT and CDR2 YENEEA. There are 13 residues in the CDR3. For the CDR3, the DNA is TGTGCCAGCAGCTTAGGTGGGATTAATACGCAGTATTTT. Its translation is CASSLGGINTQYF.

As concerns this clonotype: A junction end diverges from the germline sequence, so it may reflect a read error. The chain employs TRBV13 and TRBJ1-1; D is uncertain. The CDR3 runs to 16 residues. CDR1 and CDR2 (germline): PRHDT, FYEKMQ (reference sequence). The CDR3 spells CASSSALGARDTEAFF. CDR3 bases: TGTGCCAGCAGCTCAGCCTTGGGAGCCCGAGACACGGAAGCTTTCTTT.

At least ten counts were recorded for this clonotype. Being one base from a much bigger clone, this may be a read error. This rearrangement joins TRBV5-1 to TRBJ2-5; 9 positions match TRBD1. CDR3 length: 16 amino acids. V gave up 4 bases and J gave up 3 bases; unmatched junction bases: 10. Germline CDR1 and CDR2: SGHRS and YFSETQ. The CDR3 DNA reads TGCGCCAGCAGCCCGAAGACAGGGGGAATCGAAGAGACCCAGTACTTC. Protein: CASSPKTGGIEETQYF.

In this sample, this clonotype turned up a few times. J is TRBJ2-5 and V is TRBV6-1; 11 nucleotides agree with TRBD2. The germline gives CDR1 MNHNS, CDR2 SASEGT. The CDR3 spans 15 residues. V trimming: 3 bases; J trimming: 5 bases; junction bases outside the gene matches: 5. CDR3 loop: CASSDSGRVGETQYF. The CDR3 region has the DNA TGTGCCAGCAGTGATAGCGGGAGGGTTGGGGAGACCCAGTACTTC.